This TCR beta chain was sequenced in a study of CD8 T cells in Susac syndrome. Controls matched for sex and age were healthy donors. Negative isolation yielded the CD8+ and CD4+ T cells, while FACS enriched the TEMRA cells. Roughly 0.45 to 1 ug RNA was reverse transcribed with random hexamers. An immunoSEQ multiplex PCR generated amplified TCR beta CDR3 products spanning 54 Vbeta and 13 Jbeta. TCRdb fed the immunoSEQ multiplex PCR reads into MiXCR, producing one record per CDR3 protein. Among around 130,000 distinct CDR3 sequences listed, less than 95% were seen once. This sequence originates from a human donor in good health. The specimen sequenced was CD4+ T cells from PBMCs.

The CDR3 loop is CATKGTGTSVDGELFF. The CDR3 coding sequence is TGTGCCACCAAAGGGACCGGGACTAGCGTTGACGGGGAGCTGTTTTTT. V and J are TRBV24-1 and TRBJ2-2; TRBD2 matches at 10 bases. The CDR3 totals 16 residues. Germline loops: CDR1 KGHDR, CDR2 SFDVKD. V shed 8 bases and J 7 bases; nucleotides not matched to a gene: 12.